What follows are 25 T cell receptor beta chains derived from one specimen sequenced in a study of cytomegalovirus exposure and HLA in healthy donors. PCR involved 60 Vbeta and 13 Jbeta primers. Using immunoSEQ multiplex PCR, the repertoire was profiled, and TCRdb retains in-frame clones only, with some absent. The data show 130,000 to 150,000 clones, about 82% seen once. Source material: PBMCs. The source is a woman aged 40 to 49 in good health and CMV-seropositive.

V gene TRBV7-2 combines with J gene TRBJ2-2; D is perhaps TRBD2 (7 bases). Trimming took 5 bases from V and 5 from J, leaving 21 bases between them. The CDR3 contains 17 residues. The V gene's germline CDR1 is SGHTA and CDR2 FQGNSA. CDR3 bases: TGTGCCAGCAGCCCGCAGAGGGGGGGGCGCAGAACCGGGGAGCTGTTTTTT. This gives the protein CASSPQRGGRRTGELFF.

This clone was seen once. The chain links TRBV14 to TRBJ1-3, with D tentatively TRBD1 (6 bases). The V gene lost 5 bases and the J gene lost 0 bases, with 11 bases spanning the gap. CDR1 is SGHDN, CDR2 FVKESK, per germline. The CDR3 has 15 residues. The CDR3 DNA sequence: TGTGCCAGCAGCACAGGGTCTGCCTCTGGAAACACCATATATTTT. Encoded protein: CASSTGSASGNTIYF.

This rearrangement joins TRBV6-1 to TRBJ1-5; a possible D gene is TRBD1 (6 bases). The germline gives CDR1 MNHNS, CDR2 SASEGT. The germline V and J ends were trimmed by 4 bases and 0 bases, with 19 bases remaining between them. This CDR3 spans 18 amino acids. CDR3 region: CASSVVRGNRNSNQPQHF. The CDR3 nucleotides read TGTGCCAGCAGTGTAGTCAGGGGAAACCGGAATAGCAATCAGCCCCAGCATTTT.

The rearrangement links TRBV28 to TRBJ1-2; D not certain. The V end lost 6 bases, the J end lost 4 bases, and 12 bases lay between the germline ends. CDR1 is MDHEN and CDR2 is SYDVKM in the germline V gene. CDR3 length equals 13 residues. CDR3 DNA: TGTGCCAGCAGCGTACAGAAGACCTATGGCTACACCTTC. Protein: CASSVQKTYGYTF.

The DNA for the CDR3 is TGTGCCAGCAGCCCGAGGATGACCTATTACGAGCAGTACTTC. This sequence encodes CASSPRMTYYEQYF. The J gene is TRBJ2-7, the V gene TRBV11-1; no clear D. CDR1 SGHAT and CDR2 FQDESV come from the germline V gene (reference sequence). The CDR3 runs to 14 residues. V dropped 5 bases and J dropped 4 bases, with 15 bases sitting between them.

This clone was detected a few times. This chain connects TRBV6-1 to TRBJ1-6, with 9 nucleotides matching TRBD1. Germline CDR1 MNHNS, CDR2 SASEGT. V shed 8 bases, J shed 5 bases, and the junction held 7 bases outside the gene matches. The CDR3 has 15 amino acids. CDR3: CASGAGTGNNSPLHF. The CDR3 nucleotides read TGTGCCAGCGGGGCCGGGACAGGGAATAATTCACCCCTCCACTTT.

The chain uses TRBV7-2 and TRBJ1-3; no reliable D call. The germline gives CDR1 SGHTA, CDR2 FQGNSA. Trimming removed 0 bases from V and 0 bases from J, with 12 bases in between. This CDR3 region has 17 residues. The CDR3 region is CASSLAGRSYSGNTIYF. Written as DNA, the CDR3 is TGTGCCAGCAGCTTAGCGGGGAGGAGTTACTCTGGAAACACCATATATTTT.

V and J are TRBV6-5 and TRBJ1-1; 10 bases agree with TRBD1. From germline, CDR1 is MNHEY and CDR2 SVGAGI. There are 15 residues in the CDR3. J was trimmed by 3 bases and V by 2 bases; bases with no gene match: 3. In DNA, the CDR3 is TGTGCCAGCAGTTACGGGACAGGGGTGGACACTGAAGCTTTCTTT. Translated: CASSYGTGVDTEAFF.

CDR3 bases: TGTGCCAGCGGCGACAGGGTTGGGGAGACCCAGTACTTC. This sequence encodes CASGDRVGETQYF. This chain joins TRBV27 and TRBJ2-5, with 7 bases that match TRBD1. The CDR3 is 13 residues long. Per the germline V gene, CDR1 is MNHEY and CDR2 is SMNVEV (reference sequence). With 8 bases clipped from V and 5 bases from J, the junction kept 8 bases outside the gene matches.

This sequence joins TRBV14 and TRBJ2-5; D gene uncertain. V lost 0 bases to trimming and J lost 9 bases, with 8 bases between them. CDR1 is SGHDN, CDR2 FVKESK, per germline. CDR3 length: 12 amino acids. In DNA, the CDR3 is TGTGCCAGCAGCCAAGATTACATATCCCAGTACTTC. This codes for CASSQDYISQYF.

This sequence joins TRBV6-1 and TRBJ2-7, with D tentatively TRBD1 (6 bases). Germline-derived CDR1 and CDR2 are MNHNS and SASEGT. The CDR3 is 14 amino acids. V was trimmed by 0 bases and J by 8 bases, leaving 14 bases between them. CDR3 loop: CASSEAQGTTKQYF. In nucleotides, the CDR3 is TGTGCCAGCAGTGAAGCGCAGGGGACAACTAAGCAGTACTTC.

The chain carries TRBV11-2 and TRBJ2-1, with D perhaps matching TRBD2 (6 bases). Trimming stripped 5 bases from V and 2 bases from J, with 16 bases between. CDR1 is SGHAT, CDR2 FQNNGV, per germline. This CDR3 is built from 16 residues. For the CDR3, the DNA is TGTGCCAGCAGCCCCCCTCCGGGACTTACCTACAATGAGCAGTTCTTC. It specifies CASSPPPGLTYNEQFF.

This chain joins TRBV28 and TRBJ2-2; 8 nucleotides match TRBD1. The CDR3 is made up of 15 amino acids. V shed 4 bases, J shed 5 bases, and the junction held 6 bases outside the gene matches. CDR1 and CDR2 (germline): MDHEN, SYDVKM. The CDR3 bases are TGTGCCAGCAGTTCTCAGGACAGGGCAACCGGGGAGCTGTTTTTT. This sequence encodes CASSSQDRATGELFF. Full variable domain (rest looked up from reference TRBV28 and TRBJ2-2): DVKVTQSSRYLVKRTGEKVFLECVQDMDHENMFWYRQDPGLGLRLIYFSYDVKMKEKGDIPEGYSVSREKKERFSLILESASTNQTSMYLCASSSQDRATGELFFGEGSRLTVL.

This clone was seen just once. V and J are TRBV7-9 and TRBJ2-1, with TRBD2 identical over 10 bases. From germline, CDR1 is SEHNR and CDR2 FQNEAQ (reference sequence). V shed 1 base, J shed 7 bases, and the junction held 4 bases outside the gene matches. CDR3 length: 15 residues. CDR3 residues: CASSLEASGRNEQFF. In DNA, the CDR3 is TGTGCCAGCAGCTTAGAAGCTAGCGGGAGAAATGAGCAGTTCTTC.

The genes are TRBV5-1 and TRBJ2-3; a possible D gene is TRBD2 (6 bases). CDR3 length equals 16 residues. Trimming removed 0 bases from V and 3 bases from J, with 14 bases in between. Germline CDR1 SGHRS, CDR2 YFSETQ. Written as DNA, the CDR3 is TGCGCCAGCAGCTTGGCCGCGGGGTTGGAGACAGATACGCAGTATTTT. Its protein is CASSLAAGLETDTQYF.

CDR3 DNA: TGTGCCAGCAGTTCACAGGGGATGAGGACTGAAGCTTTCTTT. This translates into CASSSQGMRTEAFF. The chain uses TRBV28 and TRBJ1-1; TRBD1 matches 7 bases. The junction had 7 bases not matched to a gene; V was cut back by 4 bases and J by 5 bases. The germline gives CDR1 MDHEN, CDR2 SYDVKM. The CDR3 spans 14 residues.

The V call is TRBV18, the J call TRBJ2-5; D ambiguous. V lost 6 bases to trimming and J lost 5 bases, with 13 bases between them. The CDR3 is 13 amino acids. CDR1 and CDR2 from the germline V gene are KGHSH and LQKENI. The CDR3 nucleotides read TGTGCCAGCTCTCCCCTCGGGTCGGAGACCCAGTACTTC. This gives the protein CASSPLGSETQYF.

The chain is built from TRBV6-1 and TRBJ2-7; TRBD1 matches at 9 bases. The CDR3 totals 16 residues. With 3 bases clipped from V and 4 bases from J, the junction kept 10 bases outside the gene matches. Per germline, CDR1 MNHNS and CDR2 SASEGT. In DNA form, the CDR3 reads TGTGCCAGCAGTGATACAGACCCGGGACAGGGTTACGAGCAGTACTTC. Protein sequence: CASSDTDPGQGYEQYF.

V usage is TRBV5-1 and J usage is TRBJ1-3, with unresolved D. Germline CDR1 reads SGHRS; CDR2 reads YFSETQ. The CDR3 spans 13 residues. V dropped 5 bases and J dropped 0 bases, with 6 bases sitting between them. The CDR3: CASRDSSGNTIYF. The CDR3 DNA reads TGCGCCAGCAGGGACTCCTCTGGAAACACCATATATTTT.

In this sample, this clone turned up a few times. CDR3 residues: CASSVTGPPYEQYF. The CDR3 DNA follows: TGTGCCAGCAGTGTTACAGGGCCCCCCTACGAGCAGTACTTC. J is TRBJ2-7 and V is TRBV6-1; perhaps TRBD1 as D (6 bases). The V gene lost 4 bases and the J gene lost 2 bases, with 12 bases spanning the gap. The CDR3 is 14 residues long. CDR1 MNHNS and CDR2 SASEGT come from the germline V gene.

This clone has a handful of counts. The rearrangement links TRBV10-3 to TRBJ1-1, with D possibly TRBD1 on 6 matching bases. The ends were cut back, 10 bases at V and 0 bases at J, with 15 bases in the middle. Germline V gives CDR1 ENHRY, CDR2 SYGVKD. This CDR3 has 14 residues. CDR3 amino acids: CATQQGRVNTEAFF. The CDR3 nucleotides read TGTGCCACTCAACAGGGAAGGGTGAACACTGAAGCTTTCTTT.

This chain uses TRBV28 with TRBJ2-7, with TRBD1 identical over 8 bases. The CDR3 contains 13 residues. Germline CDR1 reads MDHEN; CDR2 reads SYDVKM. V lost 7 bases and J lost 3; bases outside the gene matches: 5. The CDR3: CASNARGLYEQYF. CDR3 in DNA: TGTGCCAGCAACGCCAGGGGGCTCTACGAGCAGTACTTC.

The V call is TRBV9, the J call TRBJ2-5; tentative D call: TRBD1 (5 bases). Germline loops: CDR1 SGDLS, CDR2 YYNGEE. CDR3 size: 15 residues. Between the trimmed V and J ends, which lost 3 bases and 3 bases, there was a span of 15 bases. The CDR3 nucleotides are TGTGCCAGCAGCGCCGGACACACAACAAAAGAGACCCAGTACTTC. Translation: CASSAGHTTKETQYF.

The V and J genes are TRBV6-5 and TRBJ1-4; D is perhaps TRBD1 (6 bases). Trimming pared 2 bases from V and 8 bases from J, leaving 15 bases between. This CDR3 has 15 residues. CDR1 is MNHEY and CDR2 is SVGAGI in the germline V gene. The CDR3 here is CASSYEGGEREKLFF. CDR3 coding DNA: TGTGCCAGCAGTTACGAAGGGGGTGAAAGGGAAAAACTGTTTTTT.

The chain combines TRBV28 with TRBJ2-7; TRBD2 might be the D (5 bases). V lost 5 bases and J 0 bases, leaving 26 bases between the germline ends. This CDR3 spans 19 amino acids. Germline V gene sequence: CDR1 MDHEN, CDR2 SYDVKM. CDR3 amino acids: CASSLRGMWRGGNSYEQYF. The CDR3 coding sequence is TGTGCCAGCAGTCTCCGAGGGATGTGGAGAGGAGGCAACTCCTACGAGCAGTACTTC.